Presented here are 31 T cell receptor beta chains from one specimen sequenced in a study of cytomegalovirus exposure and HLA in healthy donors. PCR used 60 Vbeta primers and 13 Jbeta primers. Assay: immunoSEQ multiplex PCR; the TCRdb copy retains only in-frame clones and omits some. The ten most abundant clones cover 2.2% of a sample with 120,000 to 150,000 clones. Sequenced: PBMCs. The receptors shown here come from a woman younger than 35 in good health and CMV-seronegative.

The V and J genes are TRBV28 and TRBJ1-4; D perhaps matches TRBD1 (6 bases). With 1 base removed from V and 9 bases from J, the gap between germline ends came to 12 bases. CDR1 is MDHEN, CDR2 SYDVKM, per germline. This CDR3 is built from 14 residues. The CDR3 nucleotides are TGTGCCAGCAGTTTATCAGGGGCGCCTCAAAAACTGTTTTTT. Encoded protein: CASSLSGAPQKLFF.

V is TRBV19 and J is TRBJ2-2; TRBD2 aligns across 7 bases. Germline assignment: CDR1 LNHDA and CDR2 SQIVND (reference sequence). This CDR3 spans 16 amino acids. J was trimmed by 1 base and V by 10 bases; bases with no gene match: 12. CDR3 protein: CATRTRGEGNTGELFF. For the CDR3, the DNA is TGTGCCACTCGGACTAGAGGAGAGGGGAACACCGGGGAGCTGTTTTTT.

The chain has TRBV7-9 and TRBJ2-7, with D perhaps TRBD1 (5 bases). V was pared by 4 bases and J by 6 bases, with 16 bases between. CDR3 size: 14 residues. Germline V gives CDR1 SEHNR, CDR2 FQNEAQ (reference sequence). In DNA, the CDR3 is TGTGCCAGCAGCTCACGCCAGGGATCAGGCGAGCAGTACTTC. Its protein is CASSSRQGSGEQYF.

This chain joins TRBV6-6 and TRBJ2-5; TRBD1 matches at 8 bases. J gave up 3 bases and V 6 bases, and 6 bases lay outside the gene matches. This CDR3 spans 14 amino acids. Germline V lookup: CDR1 MNHNY, CDR2 SVGAGI (reference sequence). This CDR3 is CASRYDRGKETQYF. CDR3 DNA: TGTGCCAGCAGATATGACAGGGGAAAAGAGACCCAGTACTTC.

The rearrangement joins TRBV6-1 to TRBJ2-1; 8 bases are a match to TRBD2. CDR3 length equals 15 residues. J gave up 7 bases and V 8 bases, and 13 bases lay outside the gene matches. Looked up from germline, CDR1 is MNHNS and CDR2 is SASEGT. The CDR3 sequence is CASPKRRGAGNEQFF. CDR3 DNA: TGTGCCAGCCCCAAACGGCGGGGGGCGGGTAATGAGCAGTTCTTC.

The rearrangement uses TRBV5-1 and TRBJ2-1, with TRBD1 matching 8 bases. Germline V gene data show CDR1 as SGHRS and CDR2 as YFSETQ. The CDR3 extends over 15 amino acids. Trimming at V came to 2 bases and at J to 8 bases, leaving 9 bases not matched to a gene. As DNA, the CDR3 is TGCGCCAGCAGCTTATTCCAGGGGGCAGGAGATGAGCAGTTCTTC. Its protein product is CASSLFQGAGDEQFF.

The rearrangement joins TRBV4-1 to TRBJ1-2; D not certain. CDR1 and CDR2 (germline): MGHRA, YSYEKL. There are 16 residues in the CDR3. The V end was cut by 0 bases, the J end by 1 base, with 12 bases between. The chain's CDR3 is CASSQDSDSINYGYTF. Here the CDR3 DNA reads TGCGCCAGCAGCCAAGATAGCGACTCTATTAACTATGGCTACACCTTC.

The rearrangement links TRBV6-1 to TRBJ1-1, with D hard to call. This CDR3 is 13 amino acids long. Germline V gene lookup returns CDR1 MNHNS and CDR2 SASEGT. Trimming shortened V by 7 bases and J by 3 bases, and 12 bases separated the two germline ends. CDR3 sequence: CASKTQVHTEAFF. The CDR3, as DNA: TGTGCCAGCAAGACCCAGGTACACACTGAAGCTTTCTTT.

The genes are TRBV29-1 and TRBJ2-2, with 7 bases identical to TRBD2. CDR3 length equals 13 residues. CDR1 and CDR2 from the germline V gene are SQVTM and ANQGSEA. The J segment lost 7 bases and the V segment lost 4 bases, leaving 6 bases of the junction unmatched. The CDR3 reads CSVARTSIGELFF. CDR3 sequence (DNA): TGCAGCGTTGCAAGGACTAGTATCGGGGAGCTGTTTTTT.

The V and J genes are TRBV6-5 and TRBJ1-1, with a weak D call TRBD1 (6 bases). The germline V gene has CDR1 MNHEY and CDR2 SVGAGI. The V and J ends lost 3 bases and 7 bases respectively, with 9 bases between them. The CDR3 runs to 12 residues. The CDR3 loop is CASSYIGGEAFF. The CDR3 DNA reads TGTGCCAGCAGTTATATAGGGGGTGAAGCTTTCTTT.

The rearrangement links TRBV2 to TRBJ1-3; D possibly corresponds to TRBD1 (6 bases). Trimming stripped 6 bases from V and 3 bases from J, with 18 bases between. Germline CDR1 is SNHLY and CDR2 is FYNNEI. The CDR3 consists of 16 residues. The CDR3 DNA sequence: TGTGCCAGCAGCGCTATCCGGACAGTTCTTGGAAACACCATATATTTT. It translates to CASSAIRTVLGNTIYF.

This rearrangement joins TRBV7-7 to TRBJ2-5; no reliable D call. TRBJ2-7 matches the DNA end more closely, so the J call is doubtful. Germline V gives CDR1 SSHAT, CDR2 FNYEAQ (reference sequence). The CDR3 contains 15 residues. The chain's CDR3 is CASSSMHGQHYEQYF. The DNA for the CDR3 is TGTGCCAGCAGCTCCATGCATGGTCAACACTACGAGCAGTACTTC.

The chain carries TRBV19 and TRBJ2-5, with D perhaps TRBD2 (5 bases). Trimming pared 9 bases from V and 4 bases from J, leaving 21 bases between. CDR1 is LNHDA and CDR2 is SQIVND in the germline V gene (reference sequence). The CDR3 extends over 15 amino acids. The CDR3: CASNSLDSQSETQYF. The CDR3 DNA follows: TGTGCCAGCAACTCGTTGGACTCCCAGTCAGAGACCCAGTACTTC.

V and J are TRBV19 and TRBJ2-3; D perhaps matches TRBD2 (5 bases). Between the trimmed V and J ends, which lost 1 base and 5 bases, there was a span of 10 bases. The V gene's germline CDR1 is LNHDA and CDR2 SQIVND (reference sequence). The CDR3 runs 14 residues. CDR3 nucleotides: TGTGCCAGTAGTATAGGGGAGTTGAGAGATACGCAGTATTTT. It translates to CASSIGELRDTQYF. Full variable domain (rest looked up from reference TRBV19 and TRBJ2-3): DGGITQSPKYLFRKEGQNVTLSCEQNLNHDAMYWYRQDPGQGLRLIYYSQIVNDFQKGDIAEGYSVSREKKESFPLTVTSAQKNPTAFYLCASSIGELRDTQYFGPGTRLTVL.

The rearrangement joins TRBV4-2 to TRBJ2-7; TRBD2 is a possible D gene (5 bases). The V gene lost 1 base and the J gene lost 7 bases, with 14 bases spanning the gap. CDR1 LGHNA and CDR2 YNFKEQ come from the germline V gene. CDR3 length: 14 amino acids. The CDR3 reads CASSQAGKLGEQYF. CDR3 DNA: TGTGCCAGCAGCCAAGCGGGAAAGCTGGGGGAGCAGTACTTC.

This chain joins TRBV19 and TRBJ2-3; TRBD2 agrees at 8 bases. Losses at the gene ends were 3 bases for V and 6 bases for J; bases not matched to a gene: 11. The CDR3 runs to 16 residues. Germline-derived CDR1 and CDR2 are LNHDA and SQIVND (reference sequence). The CDR3 DNA reads as TGTGCCAGTAGTATTGGGACTAGTGGGGCGGGTGATACGCAGTATTTT. Residues: CASSIGTSGAGDTQYF.

The chain uses TRBV19 and TRBJ1-5; no reliable D call. The CDR3 is made up of 13 amino acids. The V gene's germline CDR1 is LNHDA and CDR2 SQIVND (reference sequence). Trimming removed 4 bases from V and 7 bases from J, with 11 bases in between. The CDR3, as DNA: TGTGCCAGTAGTAGGGTAGCGCGACAGCCCCAGCATTTT. Translation: CASSRVARQPQHF.

About this clone: This sample includes further DNA sequences coding for the same CDR3. J is TRBJ1-4 and V is TRBV2; 8 bases line up with TRBD1. This CDR3 has 15 residues. The germline CDR1 and CDR2 sequences are SNHLY and FYNNEI. The J segment lost 7 bases and the V segment lost 6 bases, leaving 10 bases of the junction unmatched. The CDR3: CASREQGARGEKLFF. The CDR3, as DNA: TGTGCCAGCAGAGAGCAGGGGGCGCGGGGTGAAAAACTGTTTTTT.

The CDR3 loop is CASTLTSATYNEQFF. The DNA for the CDR3 is TGTGCCAGCACCCTAACTAGCGCCACCTACAATGAGCAGTTCTTC. The genes are TRBV4-2 and TRBJ2-1; 7 positions match TRBD2. This CDR3 has 15 residues. Germline V CDR1 and CDR2: LGHNA, YNFKEQ. V shed 7 bases, J shed 2 bases, and the junction held 8 bases outside the gene matches.

This chain links TRBV15 with TRBJ2-2; 7 bases match TRBD1. The trim removed 6 bases at V and 6 bases at J, leaving 4 bases unmatched. CDR1 and CDR2 from the germline V gene are LNHNV and YYDKDF (reference sequence). The length of the CDR3 is 13 residues. The CDR3 loop reads CATRWTGPGELFF. The CDR3 bases are TGTGCCACCAGATGGACAGGCCCCGGGGAGCTGTTTTTT.

The gene calls are TRBV2 and TRBJ2-5; TRBD2 agrees at 14 bases. The J call is uncertain, as TRBJ2-7 better fits the DNA end. CDR1 SNHLY and CDR2 FYNNEI come from the germline V gene. CDR3 length: 15 residues. CDR3 in DNA: TGTGCCAGCAGTGGACTAGCGGGAGGGCCGTACGAGCAGTACTTC. Its protein is CASSGLAGGPYEQYF.

V is TRBV6-1 and J is TRBJ2-5; 8 bases map to TRBD1. This CDR3 contains 13 residues. Germline trimming cut 7 bases from V and 11 bases from J; bases unmatched to any gene: 12. Germline CDR1 reads MNHNS; CDR2 reads SASEGT. The CDR3 loop is CASNGQGSLEQYF. CDR3 DNA: TGTGCCAGCAATGGACAGGGATCGTTGGAGCAGTACTTC.

This chain uses TRBV6-5 with TRBJ1-6; 11 nucleotides align to TRBD1. Germline assignment: CDR1 MNHEY and CDR2 SVGAGI. Unmatched junction bases numbered 1, after V lost 4 bases and J lost 5 bases. CDR3 length: 15 residues. This CDR3 is CASSWTGGDNSPLHF. For the CDR3, the DNA is TGTGCCAGCAGTTGGACAGGGGGCGATAATTCACCCCTCCACTTT.

The gene calls are TRBV6-4 and TRBJ2-1; D might be TRBD2 (6 bases). This CDR3 has 15 amino acids. V was shortened by 4 bases and J by 7 bases, with 17 bases between the two germline ends. Per the germline V gene, CDR1 is MRHNA and CDR2 is SNTAGT. CDR3 sequence reads: CASSVGGNSLNEQFF. The DNA of the CDR3 is TGTGCCAGCAGTGTTGGCGGGAACTCCTTGAATGAGCAGTTCTTC.

The chain joins TRBV25-1 to TRBJ1-1, with D possibly being TRBD1 (6 bases). Germline V lookup: CDR1 MGHDK, CDR2 SYGVNS. V was trimmed by 8 bases and J by 6 bases, leaving 10 bases between them. The CDR3 sequence is 11 residues long. CDR3 in amino acids: CASLGAAEAFF. The CDR3 bases are TGTGCCAGCCTGGGGGCGGCTGAAGCTTTCTTT.

The chain combines TRBV14 with TRBJ2-3; 8 bases fit TRBD1. Germline V lookup: CDR1 SGHDN, CDR2 FVKESK. CDR3 size: 15 residues. V shed 4 bases and J 6 bases; nucleotides not matched to a gene: 9. The DNA of the CDR3 is TGTGCCAGCAGCCTTCAACAGGGGGGCAGGGATACGCAGTATTTT. The encoded protein is CASSLQQGGRDTQYF.

The genes are TRBV30 and TRBJ2-5; 10 nucleotides line up with TRBD2. V lost 6 bases, J lost 2 bases, and 6 bases stayed unmatched. Germline V lookup: CDR1 GTSNPN, CDR2 SVGIG (reference sequence). The CDR3 is made up of 14 amino acids. The CDR3 here is CACPGLATQETQYF. CDR3 in DNA: TGTGCCTGTCCGGGACTAGCGACACAAGAGACCCAGTACTTC.

The V and J genes are TRBV9 and TRBJ2-1; the D gene is possibly TRBD2 (6 bases). Trimming took 1 base from V and 4 from J, leaving 12 bases between them. Germline V gene lookup returns CDR1 SGDLS and CDR2 YYNGEE. The CDR3 covers 15 residues. The CDR3 reads CASSVTGVDYNEQFF. The DNA of the CDR3 is TGTGCCAGCAGCGTAACGGGAGTTGATTACAATGAGCAGTTCTTC. Full variable domain (missing parts from reference TRBV9 and TRBJ2-1): DSGVTQTPKHLITATGQRVTLRCSPRSGDLSVYWYQQSLDQGLQFLIQYYNGEERAKGNILERFSAQQFPDLHSELNLSSLELGDSALYFCASSVTGVDYNEQFFGPGTRLTVL.

This sequence joins TRBV11-1 and TRBJ2-2, with TRBD2 identical over 12 bases. In germline, CDR1 is SGHAT, CDR2 FQDESV (reference sequence). The V and J ends lost 5 bases and 6 bases, in that order; junction bases with no gene match: 10. This CDR3 contains 17 residues. CDR3 sequence (DNA): TGTGCCAGCAGCCCTCAACTAGCGGGAGGCGGGTCCGGGGAGCTGTTTTTT. It codes for CASSPQLAGGGSGELFF.

This chain uses TRBV5-5 with TRBJ2-4; a possible D gene is TRBD2 (5 bases). V gave up 4 bases and J gave up 0 bases, with 8 bases separating them. Germline loops: CDR1 SGHKS, CDR2 YYEKEE (reference sequence). The CDR3 runs to 14 residues. The CDR3 nucleotides read TGTGCCAGCAGCACGGAGGTAGCCAAAAACATTCAGTACTTC. The encoded protein is CASSTEVAKNIQYF.

The chain joins TRBV6-4 to TRBJ2-1; TRBD2 aligns across 13 bases. V shed 5 bases and J 6 bases; nucleotides not matched to a gene: 10. This CDR3 is 17 amino acids long. The germline V gene encodes CDR1 MRHNA and CDR2 SNTAGT. The CDR3 here is CASSTNPTSGRANEQFF. The CDR3 region has the DNA TGTGCCAGCAGTACAAACCCTACTAGCGGGAGGGCCAATGAGCAGTTCTTC.